This record concerns one T cell receptor beta chain sequence. Its antigen remains unidentified. Per-base quality was not reported, and no clone a single base away is much larger than it. This sample stems from a study of T cell responses to AZD1222 COVID-19 vaccine (dated by TCRdb to the early 2020s). Notes on the research overall: Because spike-specific TCR depth and breadth did not differ between the two schedules, AZD1222 recipients who got a second dose at roughly 4 weeks were pooled with those who got a second dose at roughly 12 weeks. TCR sequencing was performed for 233 trial participants, of whom about 200 were given two doses of AZD1222 and approximately 25 were given two doses of MenACWY control vaccine. Trial participants were enrolled into age subgroups of 18-55, 56-69 and 70-plus years, which contained approximately 150, 28 and 58 TCR-sequenced participants, respectively.

This specimen's time point label, per the study, means: baseline before first vaccination. Vaccinee samples were obtained from the UK trials COV001 and COV002, which included a single-blind randomized controlled phase 2/3 trial of AZD1222 (ChAdOx1 nCoV-19) in healthy adults. For TCRbeta chain sequencing, PBMC samples from trial participants were taken at day 0 and at day 28 after the second dose. The CDR3 numbers 15 residues from cysteine through phenylalanine. The only DNA kept is the CDR3, 45 bases in frame from the first base. V is pared back by 0 bases and J by 1 base, with 9 bases lying between the germline termini. The CDR3 regions of human TCRbeta chains were analyzed by immunosequencing. The authors' pipeline ran thus. TCRs in the repertoires were compared against a reference library of SARS-CoV-2-specific TCRs that had been generated with the MIRA antigen-specificity platform. Breadth meant the fraction of unique TCRs that were SARS-CoV-2-associated, whereas depth meant the fraction of total T cells that were SARS-CoV-2-associated. Using the MIRA data, each spike-specific TCR was mapped to the spike region that the TCR reacts to and placed in a CD4 or CD8 class. Log10-transformed breadth and depth values were compared by one-way ANOVA with Sidak's multiple comparisons tests. Imported from immuneACCESS, the table was reduced by TCRdb to in-frame sequences with V and J called. These copies leave out some clones; in studies compared against another copy, an unresolved V gene accounts for under half, and the cause of the remainder is not known. V and J calls and clone size are copied from that table; D and trimming were computed from the DNA. The sample contains 160,000 or so clones, about nine tenths of them found a single time. The ten biggest clones cover less than 6.5% of the sample.

Summary of the overall study and its limitations: Participants were mostly white British and included more females than males, and it was suggested by the authors that clonal diversity may have been underestimated. No day 14 peak-response samples were available, so repertoires were characterized only after the peak T cell response. Nearly half of unique spike-specific TCRs reportedly recognized epitopes outside regions mutated in the B.1.351 and B.1.1.7 variants. In the small 56-69-year group, the increase in depth fell short of significance, most likely because of low power. The whole spike protein was spanned by vaccine-associated CD4 TCRs, and dominant responses were seen in regions 160-218 and 743-854. A significant rise in spike-specific TCR breadth and depth was observed after two AZD1222 doses relative to day 0 and relative to MenACWY recipients. Conclusions about previously exposed vaccinees are limited because only 5 or 6 AZD1222 recipients were SARS-CoV-2 seropositive at baseline.

The receptor was derived from an adult in good health. This sequence uses TRBV23-1 and TRBJ1-2; no confident D gene assignment can be made. TRBV23-1 is designated an ORF whose function remains uncertain. The material sequenced was peripheral blood, taken on day 0 of AZD1222 vaccination. The CDR3 in this case is CASSQSSTYNYGYTF. The sequenced DNA is TGCGCCAGCAGTCAATCGTCGACCTATAACTATGGCTACACCTTC.